Sequencing of this T cell receptor beta chain was carried out in a study of shared clonotypes between healthy human individuals. The CDR3 has 15 residues. Trimming took 4 bases from V and 0 from J; bases not matched to a gene: 3. Germline values: CDR1 KGHSH, CDR2 LQKENI. Sequenced by immunoSEQ multiplex PCR; TCRdb stores in-frame clones only, minus some. The table has some 1.4 million clones, roughly 96% seen once. The genes are TRBV18 and TRBJ1-5, with 7 positions matching TRBD1. The clonotype originates from a man aged 25-45 years in good health. Sequencing input: naive CD4+ T cells sorted from blood. The sample's subset: CD45RA+ positively selected. The CDR3 is CASSQTGTSNQPQHF. The CDR3 DNA sequence: TGTGCCAGCTCACAGACAGGGACTAGCAATCAGCCCCAGCATTTT.